These 9 T cell receptor beta chains came from one sample sequenced in a study of response to subunit inactivated influenza vaccine (dated by TCRdb to 2017 to 2018). Receptor libraries were prepared by RT-PCR. Sequencing took place on an Illumina HiSeq 2500. The raw public data were reprocessed by TCRdb itself: fastp quality trimming at Q25, MiXCR clonotype calling, in-frame beta chains only. All rows with the same CDR3 protein become a single entry with the most common DNA and genes. The sample table records roughly 650,000 distinct CDR3 sequences; 14% of these occur just once. 6% to 9.5% of the sample lies in the top ten. This material consisted of PBMCs from blood, taken about 14 days before vaccination. Receptors were obtained from a man between 45 and 60 years old who received an inactivated influenza vaccine. Donor details come from another sample of the same person, matched by shared clones.

This clonotype has ten or more counts. The V and J genes are TRBV20-1 and TRBJ2-7, with D hard to call. The CDR3 covers 12 residues. The V end was cut by 3 bases, the J end by 1 base, with 7 bases between. CDR1 and CDR2 from the germline V gene are DFQATT and SNEGSKA (reference sequence). The CDR3 nucleotides read TGCAGTGCTAGCGACAATTCCTACGAGCAGTACTTC. Its protein product is CSASDNSYEQYF.

Note on this clonotype: Germline is not matched at one junction end, which may reflect a read error. The chain recombines TRBV18 with TRBJ2-6; D is perhaps TRBD1 (6 bases). CDR3 length equals 14 residues. The germline CDR1 and CDR2 sequences are KGHSH and LQKENI. CDR3 bases: TGTGGCAGCTCACCAAAGCAACAGGGTGACGTCCTGACTTTC. Its protein product is CGSSPKQQGDVLTF.

The V call is TRBV6-1, the J call TRBJ1-1; 8 bases are shared with TRBD1. V lost 5 bases to trimming and J lost 1 base; unmatched junction nucleotides: 6. The CDR3 consists of 15 residues. Germline CDR1 reads MNHNS; CDR2 reads SASEGT. The CDR3 here is CASSRQGRPNTEAFF. The CDR3 DNA reads TGTGCCAGCAGTCGACAGGGGCGGCCGAACACTGAAGCTTTCTTT.

This clonotype was counted at least ten times. CDR3 amino acids: CASSLADGYNSPLHF. CDR3 DNA sequence: TGCGCCAGCAGCTTAGCTGACGGGTATAATTCACCCCTCCACTTT. The V and J genes are TRBV5-1 and TRBJ1-6; D not resolved. The V end lost 2 bases, the J end lost 4 bases, and 10 bases lay between the germline ends. CDR3 length: 15 residues. Germline lookup yields CDR1 SGHRS and CDR2 YFSETQ.

This clonotype was observed a handful of times. The V and J genes are TRBV20-1 and TRBJ2-1, with a tentative D call TRBD1 (6 bases). V was trimmed by 1 base and J by 1 base, leaving 11 bases between them. Germline CDR1 DFQATT, CDR2 SNEGSKA (reference sequence). The CDR3 contains 15 residues. The CDR3 here is CSARGAGESYNEQFF. Here the CDR3 DNA reads TGCAGTGCTAGAGGGGCAGGGGAATCCTACAATGAGCAGTTCTTC.

This clonotype appeared a few times. The V gene is TRBV5-1, the J gene TRBJ1-1, with 7 nucleotides matching TRBD1. This CDR3 has 14 residues. V gave up 4 bases and J gave up 7 bases; unmatched junction bases: 10. Germline assignment: CDR1 SGHRS and CDR2 YFSETQ. CDR3 residues: CASSTGVGIDEAFF. CDR3 DNA: TGCGCCAGCAGCACAGGGGTTGGGATAGATGAAGCTTTCTTT.

The rearrangement joins TRBV7-6 to TRBJ2-5; D possibly corresponds to TRBD2 (6 bases). Trimming removed 2 bases at V and 5 bases at J, with 9 bases between. The CDR3 is 13 residues long. Germline CDR1 and CDR2: SGHVS and FNYEAQ. The chain's CDR3 is CASSLTSKETQYF. The CDR3 region has the DNA TGTGCCAGCAGCTTAACTAGCAAGGAGACCCAGTACTTC.

The chain joins TRBV20-1 to TRBJ2-7; 9 nucleotides match TRBD2. CDR1 and CDR2 from the germline V gene are DFQATT and SNEGSKA (reference sequence). The CDR3 has 14 amino acids. J was trimmed by 6 bases and V by 6 bases; bases with no gene match: 12. The CDR3 is CSADPGLAAAEQYF. The CDR3 DNA sequence: TGCAGTGCCGATCCGGGACTAGCCGCGGCCGAGCAGTACTTC.

This clonotype has only a few counts. This chain connects TRBV18 to TRBJ1-1; D is ambiguous. The V gene's germline CDR1 is KGHSH and CDR2 LQKENI. The length of the CDR3 is 15 residues. Trimming took off 6 bases at V and 0 bases at J, with 14 bases between the two ends. The CDR3 nucleotides read TGTGCCAGCTCTCCCATCGGGTCTATGAACACTGAAGCTTTCTTT. Its protein is CASSPIGSMNTEAFF.